Following are 8 T cell receptor beta chains from one sample sequenced in a study of regulatory T cells in long-lasting Graves disease. Arm-PCR of CDR3 regions and iRepertoire HTBI primers were the basis on which TCR beta libraries were built. MiXCR was run by TCRdb on the multiplex PCR reads, yielding one entry per CDR3 protein. The table has about 450,000 distinct CDR3 sequences, about a quarter seen once. Noted time point: persistent/refractory GD, antithyroid drugs over 5 years with positive TRAb. RNA extracted from PBMCs served as the sequencing template. The sample in question was peripheral blood mononuclear cells (PBMCs), obtained when the disease was refractory, from a patient treated with antithyroid drugs. The receptors derive from a female donor with Graves disease.

The V gene is TRBV27, the J gene TRBJ2-6, with a tentative D call TRBD1 (5 bases). CDR3 size: 16 residues. Germline CDR1 is MNHEY and CDR2 is SMNVEV (reference sequence). V gave up 0 bases and J gave up 3 bases, with 9 bases separating them. The CDR3, as DNA: TGTGCCAGCAGTTTATCGGAAGGGGTTGGGGCCAACGTCCTGACTTTC. The encoded protein is CASSLSEGVGANVLTF.

This clonotype was detected ten times or more. The chain links TRBV2 to TRBJ1-3, with TRBD1 identical over 9 bases. The germline V gene encodes CDR1 SNHLY and CDR2 FYNNEI. CDR3 size: 15 residues. V was pared by 7 bases and J by 3 bases, with 7 bases of the junction left unmatched. CDR3: CASNLQGANGNTIYF. Here the CDR3 DNA reads TGTGCCAGCAACCTACAGGGGGCTAATGGAAACACCATATATTTT.

The CDR3 here is CASSLLGTGGRINYGYTF. Written as DNA, the CDR3 is TGTGCCAGCAGTTTATTAGGGACAGGGGGCCGGATCAACTATGGCTACACCTTC. V gene TRBV27 combines with J gene TRBJ1-2, with 12 bases identical to TRBD1. The ends lost 1 base at V and 2 bases at J; junction bases unmatched: 8. In germline, CDR1 is MNHEY, CDR2 SMNVEV (reference sequence). The CDR3 contains 18 residues.

The chain combines TRBV19 with TRBJ2-2; 9 positions match TRBD1. J was trimmed by 6 bases and V by 2 bases; bases with no gene match: 13. The CDR3 is 18 amino acids. Germline assignment: CDR1 LNHDA and CDR2 SQIVND (reference sequence). The chain's CDR3 is CASSIMPGQGFYPGELFF. For the CDR3, the DNA is TGTGCCAGTAGTATAATGCCGGGACAGGGTTTTTATCCCGGGGAGCTGTTTTTT.

This clonotype showed up just a few times. The V and J genes are TRBV6-1 and TRBJ2-7; D may be TRBD1 (6 bases). The CDR3 spans 13 residues. V was clipped by 8 bases and J by 0 bases, with 11 bases between them. Per the germline V gene, CDR1 is MNHNS and CDR2 is SASEGT. As DNA, the CDR3 is TGTGCCAGCCAAAGACAGGACTCCTACGAGCAGTACTTC. It is translated as CASQRQDSYEQYF.

In this sample, this clonotype turned up many times. The chain couples TRBV28 to TRBJ2-7; TRBD1 matches at 10 bases. After removal of 6 bases from V and 5 bases from J, the junction contained 10 bases not matched to a gene. CDR1 and CDR2 from the germline V gene are MDHEN and SYDVKM. The CDR3 sequence is 15 residues long. The CDR3: CASRNPGQGTHEQYF. The DNA of the CDR3 is TGTGCCAGCAGGAACCCGGGACAGGGGACCCACGAGCAGTACTTC.

This clonotype occurred many times. V is TRBV20-1 and J is TRBJ2-4; D might be TRBD2 (6 bases). Trimming shortened V by 2 bases and J by 9 bases, and 14 bases separated the two germline ends. The CDR3 extends over 13 amino acids. Per the germline V gene, CDR1 is DFQATT and CDR2 is SNEGSKA (reference sequence). CDR3 coding DNA: TGCAGTGCTAGATCGGGGGTTGAAGGCATTCAGTACTTC. Translation: CSARSGVEGIQYF.

The chain is built from TRBV29-1 and TRBJ1-2, with D possibly matching TRBD1 (5 bases). The V end was cut by 0 bases, the J end by 7 bases, with 12 bases between. The CDR3 runs to 13 residues. Germline CDR1 SQVTM, CDR2 ANQGSEA. The CDR3 DNA follows: TGCAGCGTTGAAGAGGGCAGGGTGGGTGGCTACACCTTC. Translation gives CSVEEGRVGGYTF.